This is a list of T cell receptor beta chains from one sample in a study of beta chain features in type 1 diabetes. Generated by immunoSEQ multiplex PCR, the TCRdb table keeps only in-frame clones and is missing some. The sample lists 250,000 to 300,000 clones, less than 30% occurring once. Material: naive CD4+ T cells from blood. These receptors were taken from a woman aged 25 to 45 with type 1 diabetes. Each CDR3 is given with its conserved first and last residue. D genes are given only for firm matches. A clone size is listed for some rows: how often the clone was seen (once, few, many), or a class if it is expanded.

j_gene	v_gene	d_gene	abundance	len	CDR3nt	CDR3aa
TRBJ2-1	TRBV27	TRBD2	once	18	TGTGCCAGCAGTCCCCTTATTTCCGTGCTAGCGGGAGGGCACGAGCAGTTCTTC	CASSPLISVLAGGHEQFF
TRBJ2-7	TRBV7-9	TRBD1	few	15	TGTGCCAGCAGCTTACTAGCAGACAGGGGGGGCGAGCAGTACTTC	CASSLLADRGGEQYF
TRBJ2-1	TRBV15	TRBD2	.	14	TGTGCCACCAGTGAAGCCGGAAGACTAGCGGAGCAGTTCTTC	CATSEAGRLAEQFF
TRBJ1-2	TRBV19	TRBD1	.	16	TGTGCCAGTAGTGCGCAGACAGGGGGCAGGGACTATGGCTACACCTTC	CASSAQTGGRDYGYTF
TRBJ1-5	TRBV5-4	TRBD1	.	13	TGTGCCAGCAGCCTACAGGGGGTTGAGCCCCAGCATTTT	CASSLQGVEPQHF
TRBJ1-5	TRBV4-2	TRBD1	.	15	TGTGCCAGCAGCGTTCGACAGGGGGTCAATCAGCCCCAGCATTTT	CASSVRQGVNQPQHF
TRBJ2-3	TRBV7-2	TRBD2	few	15	TGTGCCAGCAGCTCTCAGACTAGCGGGGGAGATACGCAGTATTTT	CASSSQTSGGDTQYF
TRBJ1-4	TRBV5-1	.	few	16	TGCGCCAGCAGCTTTTGGGGGGGCGGCACTAATGAAAAACTGTTTTTT	CASSFWGGGTNEKLFF
TRBJ2-6	TRBV30	TRBD1	few	16	TGTGCCTGGCGTGGACAGGGGGCAAGTGGGGCCAACGTCCTGACTTTC	CAWRGQGASGANVLTF
TRBJ1-1	TRBV9	.	.	16	TGTGCCAGCAGCGAGCCGATGGACAGAGCAAACACTGAAGCTTTCTTT	CASSEPMDRANTEAFF
TRBJ2-7	TRBV29-1	TRBD2	.	13	TGCAGCGTCTCGACTAGCGGATCCTACGAGCAGTACTTC	CSVSTSGSYEQYF
TRBJ2-5	TRBV30	.	few	14	TGTGCCTGGACCAGGGGAGCGGACCAAGAGACCCAGTACTTC	CAWTRGADQETQYF
TRBJ2-2	TRBV10-3	.	few	15	TGTGCCATCAGTGAGAAGTGGGGGGACACCGGGGAGCTGTTTTTT	CAISEKWGDTGELFF
TRBJ2-7	TRBV18	.	few	15	TGTGCCAGCTCACCGATGGTGGTCGGGGCCTACGAGCAGTACTTC	CASSPMVVGAYEQYF
TRBJ2-1	TRBV30	TRBD2	.	11	TGTGCCTGGAGTCTAGCGGATGAGCAGTTCTTC	CAWSLADEQFF
TRBJ2-7	TRBV4-2	TRBD1	.	17	TGTGCCAGCAGCCAAGAGGGGTACAGGGGGCGCTCCTACGAGCAGTACTTC	CASSQEGYRGRSYEQYF
TRBJ2-1	TRBV18	.	.	13	TGTGCCAGCTCACCACGGTCCCTCGGGGAGCAGTTCTTC	CASSPRSLGEQFF
TRBJ2-1	TRBV29-1	.	.	14	TGCAGCGTAGATGACCGGACTGGTTCCAATGAGCAGTTCTTC	CSVDDRTGSNEQFF
TRBJ2-3	TRBV29-1	TRBD2	few	17	TGCAGCGTTGGGTGGTTGGGCCTAGCGGGTGTCACAGATACGCAGTATTTT	CSVGWLGLAGVTDTQYF
TRBJ2-7	TRBV25-1	.	few	14	TGTGCCAGCAGTGGCCAGATGGCCTCCTACGAGCAGTACTTC	CASSGQMASYEQYF
TRBJ1-2	TRBV28	TRBD1	.	15	TGTGCCAGCAGTGCGGGACAGGGAATTAACTATGGCTACACCTTC	CASSAGQGINYGYTF
TRBJ1-1	TRBV6-6	TRBD1	.	14	TGTGCCAGCAGTTACGGACAGGGAGACACTGAAGCTTTCTTT	CASSYGQGDTEAFF